These T cell receptor beta chains were read from a single sample in a study of response to subunit inactivated influenza vaccine. TCRdb reprocessed the RT-PCR reads via MiXCR and lists one record per CDR3 protein. The repertoire holds hundreds of thousands of distinct CDR3 sequences, with about 11% as singletons. Another study also made use of these data, one on T cells expressing NK-cell markers.

The material was PBMCs from blood, obtained on the day of vaccination. The receptors here all came from a man in his fifties who received an inactivated influenza vaccine. CDR3s include the opening cysteine and the closing phenylalanine or tryptophan. The order of the fields is clone size, V gene, CDR3 protein. Some rows have no size entry. The others give once, few or many, or a class for an expanded clone.

clone size: .; V gene: TRBV5-1; CDR3 protein: CASSLWIGGGSTDTQYF
clone size: few; V gene: TRBV12-3/TRBV12-4; CDR3 protein: CASSLHDRGYEQYF
clone size: .; V gene: TRBV6-5; CDR3 protein: CASAVSNYGYTF
clone size: .; V gene: TRBV7-2; CDR3 protein: CASSPFLVGELFF
clone size: many; V gene: TRBV7-9; CDR3 protein: CASSLEGSVGELFF
clone size: .; V gene: TRBV4-2; CDR3 protein: CASSQDPGAEYNEQFF
clone size: .; V gene: TRBV4-2; CDR3 protein: CASSQDTSGNEQFF
clone size: few; V gene: TRBV30; CDR3 protein: CAWSVLGGPNEKLFF
clone size: .; V gene: TRBV5-1; CDR3 protein: CASSPNNYNEQFF
clone size: .; V gene: TRBV7-9; CDR3 protein: CASARRGGPGELFF
clone size: .; V gene: TRBV6-6; CDR3 protein: CASSPSPHEQYF
clone size: few; V gene: TRBV27; CDR3 protein: CASSPGTGEKLFF
clone size: few; V gene: TRBV4-1; CDR3 protein: CASSQNGLAGYQETQYF
clone size: few; V gene: TRBV12-3/TRBV12-4; CDR3 protein: CASSPAGRESEQFF
clone size: .; V gene: TRBV27; CDR3 protein: CASSLIPGGEQFF
clone size: few; V gene: TRBV12-3/TRBV12-4; CDR3 protein: CASRSDSFPSIYF
clone size: .; V gene: TRBV30; CDR3 protein: CAWSVVTGAIPDTQYF
clone size: many; V gene: TRBV30; CDR3 protein: CAWSGRTRDHNEQFF
clone size: .; V gene: TRBV29-1; CDR3 protein: CSVGGQGGYNEQFF
clone size: .; V gene: TRBV7-2; CDR3 protein: CASSFSRTGKGYEQYF
clone size: .; V gene: TRBV20-1; CDR3 protein: CSAREPAMETQYF
clone size: .; V gene: TRBV7-2; CDR3 protein: CASSSSSGSADTQYF
clone size: .; V gene: TRBV7-2; CDR3 protein: CASSPTFGDVNTIYF
clone size: .; V gene: TRBV6-5; CDR3 protein: CASSYRTDQSTSKWYF
clone size: .; V gene: TRBV5-8; CDR3 protein: CASSLGRQTDTQYF
clone size: .; V gene: TRBV21-1; CDR3 protein: CASSKDPGTNSPLHF
clone size: .; V gene: TRBV20-1; CDR3 protein: CSATLGFREAFF
clone size: .; V gene: TRBV7-2; CDR3 protein: CASSLILAVNTGELFF
clone size: many; V gene: TRBV5-6; CDR3 protein: CASASLRRDRGQETQYF
clone size: .; V gene: TRBV6-5; CDR3 protein: CASSYGATYNEQFF
clone size: .; V gene: TRBV28; CDR3 protein: CASSPIAQTGVNTGELFF
clone size: .; V gene: TRBV5-1; CDR3 protein: CASRPGTDSYEQYF
clone size: few; V gene: TRBV20-1; CDR3 protein: CSARDRPRGGPQHF
clone size: .; V gene: TRBV7-2; CDR3 protein: CASSSVAGALTDTQYF
clone size: .; V gene: TRBV14; CDR3 protein: CASSPPGQATYGYTF
clone size: .; V gene: TRBV29-1; CDR3 protein: CSVGRSGETQYF
clone size: .; V gene: TRBV6-5; CDR3 protein: CASSYKRGPQETQYF
clone size: .; V gene: TRBV20-1; CDR3 protein: CSASGTEHGRPQHF
clone size: .; V gene: TRBV7-8; CDR3 protein: CASSFGRYNEQFF
clone size: .; V gene: TRBV20-1; CDR3 protein: CSALGASGSYEQFF
clone size: few; V gene: TRBV7-2; CDR3 protein: CASSLGYGATYNEQFF
clone size: .; V gene: TRBV11-1; CDR3 protein: CASSLAETGTKRLAGVYEQYF
clone size: many; V gene: TRBV3-1; CDR3 protein: CASSLGQGQETQYF
clone size: .; V gene: TRBV20-1; CDR3 protein: CSAPSLYGTGANEQFF
clone size: .; V gene: TRBV29-1; CDR3 protein: CSVEQTGTGHTDTQYF
clone size: many; V gene: TRBV29-1; CDR3 protein: CSVAGGSYNEQFF
clone size: few; V gene: TRBV7-6; CDR3 protein: CASSSPGGTAYNEQFF
clone size: many; V gene: TRBV12-3/TRBV12-4; CDR3 protein: CASRGLAGGHEQFF